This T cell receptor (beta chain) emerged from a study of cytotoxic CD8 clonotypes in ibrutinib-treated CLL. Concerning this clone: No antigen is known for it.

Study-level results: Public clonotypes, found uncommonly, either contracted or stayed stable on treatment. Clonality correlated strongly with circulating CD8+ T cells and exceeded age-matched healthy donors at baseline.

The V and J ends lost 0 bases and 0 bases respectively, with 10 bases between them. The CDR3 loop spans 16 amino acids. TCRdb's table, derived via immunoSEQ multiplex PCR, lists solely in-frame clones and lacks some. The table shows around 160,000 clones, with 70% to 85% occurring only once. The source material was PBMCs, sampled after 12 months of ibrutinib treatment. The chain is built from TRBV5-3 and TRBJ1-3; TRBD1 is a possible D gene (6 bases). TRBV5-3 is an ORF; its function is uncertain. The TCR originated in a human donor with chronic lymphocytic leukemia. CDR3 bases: TGTGCCAGAAGCTTGGCGAAGGACAGCTCTGGAAACACCATATATTTT. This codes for CARSLAKDSSGNTIYF.